The T cell receptor beta chain described here comes from a study of T cell responses to AZD1222 COVID-19 vaccine. The germline gives CDR1 SGHVS, CDR2 FQNEAQ. CDR3 size: 17 residues. V shed 0 bases and J 6 bases; nucleotides not matched to a gene: 14. For this clone: Its antigen is unknown.

Sequencing was performed with immunoSEQ multiplex PCR; in TCRdb, only in-frame clones are kept and a portion is missing. The sample holds about 150,000 clones, more than 90% seen once. Study conclusions and caveats: Donors were chiefly white British, with a greater number of females, and clonal diversity was perhaps underestimated.

The TCR comes from an adult in good health. This sequence joins TRBV7-8 and TRBJ2-7; 7 bases are shared with TRBD2. This sample comprised peripheral blood, obtained on day 0 of AZD1222 vaccination. The CDR3: CASSLAYKSGGRGEQYF. The CDR3, as DNA: TGTGCCAGCAGCTTAGCTTATAAGTCTGGAGGGAGGGGCGAGCAGTACTTC.